This T cell receptor beta chain was sequenced in a study of blood T cell repertoires in COVID-19. Study background: Nucleic acid was either cDNA or gDNA, and it came from T cells, B-cell-depleted T cells, or PBMCs.

Sequenced by immunoSEQ multiplex PCR; TCRdb stores in-frame clones only, minus some. The sample has roughly 200,000 clones, about 80% seen once. J was trimmed by 3 bases and V by 7 bases; bases with no gene match: 5. Germline CDR1 and CDR2: WSHSY and SAAADI. The CDR3 is 16 amino acids. The material sequenced was peripheral blood. The genes are TRBV10-2 and TRBJ2-3; 15 nucleotides agree with TRBD2. This TCR came from a man in his fifties or sixties with acute or convalescent COVID-19. CDR3 loop: CASTGTSGGFTDTQYF. DNA of the CDR3: TGCGCCAGCACCGGGACTAGCGGGGGGTTTACAGATACGCAGTATTTT.